These T cell receptor beta chains were read from a single sample in a study of T cell repertoires in cytomegalovirus infection. Using its own MiXCR run on the reads, TCRdb lists one record per CDR3 protein. The table includes 550,000 to 850,000 distinct CDR3 sequences, about 33% detected once. These receptors' targets are unknown. Here the sequenced sample was cultured PBMCs, taken from culture after CMV antigen stimulation. These receptors all come from a human donor in good health (CMV status not recorded). Some clones in this sample may be carry-over from other donors' samples. Each CDR3 is given with its conserved first and last residue. A D gene is named only where the DNA matches it firmly. Some rows mark clone size as missing; the rest say once, few, many or name a class of expanded clone.

j_gene: TRBJ1-1; v_gene: TRBV15; abundance: few; d_gene: -; CDR3aa: CATSRESTNTEAFF; CDR3nt: TGTGCCACCAGCAGAGAGTCCACCAACACTGAAGCTTTCTTT
j_gene: TRBJ1-6; v_gene: TRBV6-1; abundance: few; d_gene: -; CDR3aa: CASRFSYNSPLHF; CDR3nt: TGTGCCAGCAGGTTCTCCTATAATTCACCCCTCCACTTT
j_gene: TRBJ2-2; v_gene: TRBV6-1; abundance: -; d_gene: -; CDR3aa: CASSEDRYERRTGELFF; CDR3nt: TGTGCCAGCAGTGAAGATCGGTACGAGCGGAGAACCGGGGAGCTGTTTTTT
j_gene: TRBJ2-1; v_gene: TRBV27; abundance: -; d_gene: -; CDR3aa: CASSLYLAYNEQFF; CDR3nt: TGTGCCAGCAGTTTATACCTAGCTTACAATGAGCAGTTCTTC
j_gene: TRBJ1-4; v_gene: TRBV2; abundance: -; d_gene: -; CDR3aa: CASGETLHNEKLFF; CDR3nt: TGTGCCAGCGGAGAGACCCTACATAATGAAAAACTGTTTTTT
j_gene: TRBJ2-5; v_gene: TRBV12-3/TRBV12-4; abundance: -; d_gene: -; CDR3aa: CASSSGRGLFQETQYF; CDR3nt: TGTGCCAGCAGCTCAGGGCGGGGCCTCTTCCAAGAGACCCAGTACTTC
j_gene: TRBJ2-7; v_gene: TRBV10-3; abundance: few; d_gene: TRBD1; CDR3aa: CATSDSAGKTGTGGSVYEQYF; CDR3nt: TGTGCCACTTCGGACAGTGCGGGGAAAACGGGGACAGGGGGTTCGGTTTACGAGCAGTACTTC
j_gene: TRBJ2-3; v_gene: TRBV10-3; abundance: -; d_gene: -; CDR3aa: CAISITGPGTDTQYF; CDR3nt: TGTGCCATCAGCATAACAGGGCCGGGCACAGATACGCAGTATTTT
j_gene: TRBJ2-1; v_gene: TRBV6-2/TRBV6-3; abundance: few; d_gene: -; CDR3aa: CASSYPGDYNNEQFF; CDR3nt: TGTGCCAGCAGTTACCCAGGGGACTACAACAATGAGCAGTTCTTC
j_gene: TRBJ2-4; v_gene: TRBV19; abundance: few; d_gene: -; CDR3aa: CASSMTSLAKNIQYF; CDR3nt: TGTGCCAGTAGTATGACATCCTTAGCCAAAAACATTCAGTACTTC
j_gene: TRBJ2-3; v_gene: TRBV4-1; abundance: -; d_gene: TRBD1; CDR3aa: CASSQRGQPTDTQYF; CDR3nt: TGCGCCAGCAGCCAGAGGGGACAGCCCACAGATACGCAGTATTTT
j_gene: TRBJ2-7; v_gene: TRBV5-1; abundance: -; d_gene: -; CDR3aa: CASSLGLEPYEQYF; CDR3nt: TGCGCCAGCAGCTTGGGTCTCGAGCCCTACGAGCAGTACTTC
j_gene: TRBJ1-2; v_gene: TRBV4-2; abundance: -; d_gene: TRBD1; CDR3aa: CASTRSLGQANYGYTF; CDR3nt: TGTGCCAGCACCCGAAGTCTTGGACAGGCGAACTATGGCTACACCTTC
j_gene: TRBJ1-4; v_gene: TRBV27; abundance: few; d_gene: -; CDR3aa: CASSPGTTTNEKLFF; CDR3nt: TGTGCCAGCAGTCCAGGGACGACAACTAATGAAAAACTGTTTTTT
j_gene: TRBJ1-2; v_gene: TRBV7-9; abundance: few; d_gene: TRBD1; CDR3aa: CASSFTGGARGYTF; CDR3nt: TGTGCCAGCAGCTTTACAGGGGGCGCGCGGGGCTACACCTTC
j_gene: TRBJ2-1; v_gene: TRBV7-2; abundance: many; d_gene: TRBD2; CDR3aa: CASSLGGGGPGDEQFF; CDR3nt: TGTGCCAGCAGCTTAGGAGGCGGGGGGCCAGGTGATGAGCAGTTCTTC
j_gene: TRBJ1-4; v_gene: TRBV5-5; abundance: few; d_gene: -; CDR3aa: CASSFPKDSATNEKLFF; CDR3nt: TGTGCCAGCAGCTTTCCGAAAGACAGTGCAACTAATGAAAAACTGTTTTTT
j_gene: TRBJ2-2; v_gene: TRBV6-1; abundance: -; d_gene: -; CDR3aa: CATQGRVANTGELFF; CDR3nt: TGTGCCACACAAGGCAGGGTCGCGAACACCGGGGAGCTGTTTTTT
j_gene: TRBJ2-2; v_gene: TRBV11-2; abundance: few; d_gene: -; CDR3aa: CASRPPGRNTGELFF; CDR3nt: TGTGCCAGCAGGCCCCCGGGACGGAACACCGGGGAGCTGTTTTTT
j_gene: TRBJ2-7; v_gene: TRBV6-6; abundance: once; d_gene: TRBD1; CDR3aa: CTSRTRGLRYEQYF; CDR3nt: TGTACCAGCAGGACCAGGGGGCTAAGGTACGAGCAGTACTTC
j_gene: TRBJ1-5; v_gene: TRBV19; abundance: few; d_gene: -; CDR3aa: CASSESIDQPQHF; CDR3nt: TGTGCCAGTAGTGAGAGCATCGATCAGCCCCAGCATTTT
j_gene: TRBJ2-7; v_gene: TRBV7-2; abundance: few; d_gene: -; CDR3aa: CASSQGVGYSEQYF; CDR3nt: TGTGCCAGCAGCCAAGGGGTGGGTTATAGCGAGCAGTACTTC
j_gene: TRBJ1-1; v_gene: TRBV9; abundance: -; d_gene: -; CDR3aa: CASSVGTGRNTEAFF; CDR3nt: TGTGCCAGCAGCGTAGGTACAGGGAGGAACACTGAAGCTTTCTTT
j_gene: TRBJ1-5; v_gene: TRBV6-8; abundance: few; d_gene: -; CDR3aa: CASSVWAGGTKYSNQPQHF; CDR3nt: TGTGCCAGCAGTGTATGGGCAGGAGGAACAAAGTATAGCAATCAGCCCCAGCATTTT
j_gene: TRBJ2-1; v_gene: TRBV14; abundance: -; d_gene: TRBD2; CDR3aa: CASSRRTSGTSYNEQFF; CDR3nt: TGTGCCAGCAGCCGACGGACTAGCGGGACCTCCTACAATGAGCAGTTCTTC
j_gene: TRBJ1-2; v_gene: TRBV19; abundance: -; d_gene: TRBD1; CDR3aa: CASRLDRGTNYGYTF; CDR3nt: TGTGCCAGTAGACTCGACAGGGGGACTAACTATGGCTACACCTTC
j_gene: TRBJ2-5; v_gene: TRBV7-2; abundance: many; d_gene: -; CDR3aa: CASSLGGAPQETQYF; CDR3nt: TGTGCCAGCAGCTTAGGGGGGGCCCCCCAAGAGACCCAGTACTTC
j_gene: TRBJ2-1; v_gene: TRBV7-2; abundance: -; d_gene: TRBD2; CDR3aa: CASSLAGGPLKGNEQFF; CDR3nt: TGTGCCAGCAGCCTCGCGGGGGGGCCCTTGAAGGGCAATGAGCAGTTCTTC
j_gene: TRBJ1-6; v_gene: TRBV28; abundance: -; d_gene: -; CDR3aa: CASSLRPGTLHF; CDR3nt: TGTGCCAGCAGTTTAAGACCAGGGACTCTCCACTTT
j_gene: TRBJ2-5; v_gene: TRBV7-2; abundance: few; d_gene: -; CDR3aa: CASSPQVNQETQYF; CDR3nt: TGTGCCAGCAGCCCACAGGTGAACCAAGAGACCCAGTACTTC
j_gene: TRBJ1-2; v_gene: TRBV19; abundance: many; d_gene: -; CDR3aa: CASSMLQGSLFGYGYTF; CDR3nt: TGTGCCAGTAGTATGTTGCAGGGGAGCCTGTTTGGCTATGGCTACACCTTC
j_gene: TRBJ2-5; v_gene: TRBV3-1; abundance: once; d_gene: -; CDR3aa: CASSQPSWEIQETQYF; CDR3nt: TGTGCCAGCAGCCAACCCTCCTGGGAGATTCAAGAGACCCAGTACTTC